These T cell receptor delta chains were read from a single sample in a study of fetal and pediatric gammadelta thymocytes. TCRdb redid the clone calls on the reads with CATT. The data hold about 2,200 delta-chain clones, with around 25% observed a single time. Sequences were obtained from non-Vgamma9Vdelta2 gamma-delta T cells from the thymus. The source is a child who underwent cardiac surgery and was recorded as healthy. Both conserved end residues are trimmed from each CDR3. Fields, in order: J gene, V gene, CDR3 length, clone size, D gene, CDR3 protein. D genes are given only for firm matches. Size is stated for part of the rows, as once, few or many counts, or as a class when the clone is expanded.

>TRDJ1|TRDV1|22|.|TRDD3
ALGDWISYLRLGDTTKYTDKLI
>TRDJ1|TRDV1|18|medium-sized|.
ALGPFHSPMGAFSTDKLI
>TRDJ1|TRDV1|15|.|.
ALGASSPTGIGYKLI
>TRDJ1|TRDV1|16|.|.
ALGREPPLLIVADKLI
>TRDJ1|TRDV1|20|few|TRDD3
ALGERWTSSLGVIGRTDKLI
>TRDJ1|TRDV2|15|medium-sized|.
ACDTCDWGPKEDKLI
>TRDJ3|TRDV1|22|.|.
ALGALRPSPLSGVGSWDTRQMF
>TRDJ1|TRDV1|19|large|.
ALGERIEEFQFRQNTDKLI
>TRDJ1|TRDV1|14|.|.
ALGELTPTWADKLI
>TRDJ1|TRDV1|19|.|.
ALGLTSLLNRRAGNTDKLI
>TRDJ1|TRDV1|16|few|TRDD3
ALGEGVLGDHKLPKLI
>TRDJ1|TRDV1|10|.|.
ALGENTWRLI
>TRDJ1|TRDV1|19|few|.
ALGELSHTRMGGLYSDKLI
>TRDJ1|TRDV3|13|few|TRDD3
AFPRTGGFTDKLI
>TRDJ1|TRDV1|18|.|TRDD3
ALGERGSSLRRGIHDKLI
>TRDJ1|TRDV1|16|large|TRDD3
ALGESWSSTGGCYKLI
>TRDJ2|TRDV1|14|large|.
ALGECEYWDTAQLF
>TRDJ1|TRAV38-2/DV8|11|.|.
AYVMNRDDKII
>TRDJ1|TRDV2|15|medium-sized|TRDD3
ACDISGGYAHTDKLI
>TRDJ1|TRDV1|18|.|TRDD3
ALGDPFPPILGIYTHKLI
>TRDJ3|TRDV3|18|medium-sized|.
ASFSGGHQTSSWDTRQMF
>TRDJ1|TRDV1|14|large|.
ALGELLTRPFDKLI
>TRDJ1|TRDV1|20|few|TRDD3
ALGAMILLRSTGGAYTDKLI
>TRDJ1|TRDV1|19|.|.
ALGELRGDPLRVRVTDKLI
>TRDJ1|TRDV1|20|medium-sized|.
ALGEAPPYVGWTLRYTDKLI
>TRDJ1|TRDV1|17|large|TRDD2
ALGEPKSGLPKLYDKLI
>TRDJ1|TRDV2|17|medium-sized|TRDD3
ACDPTVAGGYAYTDKLI
>TRDJ1|TRDV1|17|medium-sized|TRDD3
ALGGNGSGGPAGTDKLI
>TRDJ3|TRDV2|20|.|TRDD3
ACDTGGIRASPESWDTRQMF
>TRDJ1|TRDV1|19|few|TRDD3
ALGERPRWGTGGSYTDKLI
>TRDJ2|TRDV1|15|few|TRDD2
ALGGLPRDPLTAQLF
>TRDJ3|TRAV29/DV5|19|few|.
AASAPGWGSLSSWDTRQMF
>TRDJ1|TRDV1|18|.|.
ALGEVSFLQGWGITDKLI
>TRDJ1|TRDV1|21|few|TRDD3
ALGEGLPTTFWGIRINTDKLI
>TRDJ1|TRDV1|17|medium-sized|TRDD3
ALGLYTTTGGPKYDKLI
>TRDJ1|TRDV1|18|few|TRDD3
ALGELGTWGIRTRTDKLI
>TRDJ1|TRDV1|18|.|TRDD3
ALGIKRFLQGIRPTDKLI
>TRDJ1|TRDV1|17|medium-sized|TRDD3
ALGERIYAVLGDTDKLI
>TRDJ1|TRDV1|18|large|TRDD3
ALGEPAPWGTTRPTDKLI
>TRDJ1|TRDV1|18|.|.
ALGERSPSYQELGVYKLI
>TRDJ1|TRDV1|17|medium-sized|.
ALGGPFLLGDPYTDKLI
>TRDJ1|TRDV1|20|.|TRDD3
AFGDFGGPWWRTGEYTDKLI
>TRDJ1|TRDV1|22|medium-sized|TRDD3
ALGELELPNFPITGGPYTDKLI
>TRDJ1|TRDV3|17|once|TRDD3
AFSPILGDTQIYTDKRI
>TRDJ1|TRDV1|15|.|.
ALGELYRDRYTDKLI